This T cell receptor (beta chain) was sequenced for a study of T cell responses to AZD1222 COVID-19 vaccine. The protocol was immunoSEQ multiplex PCR, while the TCRdb copy is restricted to in-frame clones and leaves out a portion. The data show fewer than 90,000 clones, with about 90% seen just once and roughly a quarter held by the top ten. Germline V CDR1 and CDR2: MNHNS, SASEGT. This CDR3 spans 18 amino acids. V was shortened by 3 bases and J by 0 bases, with 18 bases between the two germline ends. The chain couples TRBV6-1 to TRBJ1-5; D uncertain. The sequences come from peripheral blood, collected on day 0 of AZD1222 vaccination. The source of this sequence is an adult in good health. Here the CDR3 DNA reads TGTGCCAGCAGTGAGGAGAGACCTTTAACTCTTAGCAATCAGCCCCAGCATTTT. Translated, it gives CASSEERPLTLSNQPQHF.